This TCR beta chain was identified in a study of cytomegalovirus exposure and HLA in healthy donors. General observations from the study: According to the study, around 160 TCR beta chains were cytomegalovirus-associated.

The PCR used 60 Vbeta and 13 Jbeta primers. Sequenced by immunoSEQ multiplex PCR; TCRdb stores in-frame clones only, minus some. The table has some 140,000 clones, about 85% seen once. CDR3 length equals 14 residues. Trimming stripped 5 bases from V and 8 bases from J, with 18 bases between. The germline CDR1 and CDR2 sequences are MNHEY and SVGAGI. A note on this clone: Its matching antigen is unknown.

Sequenced: PBMCs. This sequence was found in a young man in good health and CMV-seropositive. The chain is built from TRBV6-5 and TRBJ1-2, with D maybe TRBD1 (6 bases). In DNA form, the CDR3 reads TGTGCCAGCAGTCGGACAGACTCTATGGTCGGCTACACCTTC. The encoded protein is CASSRTDSMVGYTF.